This T cell receptor beta chain emerged from a study of regulatory T cells in long-lasting Graves disease. Study-wide results and limits: Patients whose Graves' disease persisted exhibited lower TCR diversity than those newly diagnosed.

Time point specified: newly diagnosed GD, antithyroid drugs for less than 3 months. PBMC RNA was the source of the TCR library. Construction of the TCR beta libraries employed iRepertoire HTBI primers in conjunction with Arm-PCR of CDR3 regions. TCRdb fed the multiplex PCR reads into MiXCR, producing one record per CDR3 protein. The sample includes some 350,000 distinct CDR3 sequences, around 15% of them seen just once. Trimming cost V 5 bases and J 3 bases; bases outside gene matches: 4. Germline values: CDR1 SGHAT, CDR2 FQNNGV. CDR3 length: 13 residues. This clonotype was recorded many times. Its specificity is not known. This same sample was also taken into another study, of T cells in Graves' hyperthyroidism and ophthalmopathy.

The chain employs TRBV11-2 and TRBJ2-7, with 7 bases lining up with TRBD1. This clonotype was obtained from a woman under 30 with Graves disease. The sample consisted of peripheral blood mononuclear cells (PBMCs), taken at new diagnosis, from a patient treated with antithyroid drugs. CDR3 amino acids: CASSQGQDYEQYF. The CDR3 DNA is TGTGCCAGCAGCCAAGGACAGGACTACGAGCAGTACTTC.